A selection of T cell receptor beta chains follows, all from one sample in a study of quantifying T cell responses using KT2 cells. TCRdb redid the calling of the UMI-ligation and nested PCR reads with MiXCR, one entry per CDR3 protein. The sample records 40,000 to 50,000 distinct CDR3 sequences, about 15% being singletons. Sequenced material: PBMCs spiked with cells of the T cell clone KT2. All receptors come from a human donor. Each CDR3 is given with its conserved first and last residue. A D gene is named only where the DNA matches it firmly. Clone size appears in some rows only: once, few, many, or a class for an expanded clone.

d_call	clone_size	v_call	j_call	cdr3_aa	cdr3_nt
TRBD1	-	TRBV19	TRBJ2-1	CASSGPGQEFDNEQFF	TGTGCCAGTAGTGGTCCGGGACAGGAGTTTGACAATGAGCAGTTCTTC
-	-	TRBV6-5	TRBJ1-3	CASSYSRILSGNTIYF	TGTGCCAGCAGTTACTCGAGGATACTCTCTGGAAACACCATATATTTT
-	-	TRBV7-6	TRBJ2-5	CASSPGTYQETQYF	TGTGCCAGCAGCCCAGGGACGTATCAAGAGACCCAGTACTTC
-	few	TRBV20-1	TRBJ2-1	CSAGTYDNEQFF	TGCAGTGCAGGGACGTACGACAATGAGCAGTTCTTC
TRBD2	many	TRBV12-3/TRBV12-4	TRBJ2-3	CASSLVGTRKTDTQYF	TGTGCCAGCAGTTTGGTCGGGACTAGGAAGACAGATACGCAGTATTTT
-	-	TRBV7-2	TRBJ1-1	CASSFSTTEAFF	TGTGCCAGCAGCTTTTCGACGACTGAAGCTTTCTTT
TRBD1	-	TRBV4-1	TRBJ2-3	CASSHPVDRVWDTQYF	TGCGCCAGCAGCCATCCCGTCGACAGGGTATGGGATACGCAGTATTTT
TRBD1	many	TRBV20-1	TRBJ2-7	CSAWTGSYEQYF	TGCAGTGCCTGGACAGGCTCCTACGAGCAGTACTTC
-	few	TRBV5-4	TRBJ2-1	CASSHTGLPYNEQFF	TGTGCCAGCAGCCATACAGGTTTGCCCTACAATGAGCAGTTCTTC
-	few	TRBV11-2	TRBJ1-4	CASRELGNEKLFF	TGTGCCAGTCGGGAGTTAGGGAATGAAAAACTGTTTTTT
-	-	TRBV5-6	TRBJ1-4	CASSLGSEKLFF	TGTGCCAGCAGCTTGGGTTCGGAAAAACTGTTTTTT
TRBD2	few	TRBV24-1	TRBJ2-3	CATSGLAGDTQYF	TGTGCCACCAGTGGACTAGCTGGAGATACGCAGTATTTT
TRBD1	-	TRBV2	TRBJ1-4	CASSGGTGWTNEKLFF	TGTGCCAGCAGCGGTGGGACAGGGTGGACTAATGAAAAACTGTTTTTT
-	-	TRBV10-3	TRBJ1-2	CAISESLRDGHFYGYTF	TGTGCCATCAGTGAGTCCCTCCGGGACGGTCACTTCTATGGCTACACCTTC
-	-	TRBV4-2	TRBJ1-1	CASSQAREAFF	TGTGCCAGCAGCCAAGCACGGGAAGCTTTCTTT
TRBD1	-	TRBV5-1	TRBJ2-7	CASSLGGDRVSYEQYF	TGCGCCAGCAGCTTGGGTGGGGACAGGGTCTCCTACGAGCAGTACTTC
TRBD2	-	TRBV3-1	TRBJ2-3	CASSHVGLAGDTQYF	TGTGCCAGCAGCCACGTGGGACTAGCGGGAGATACGCAGTATTTT
TRBD2	-	TRBV5-1	TRBJ2-3	CASSLEGTSNTDTQYF	TGCGCCAGCAGCTTGGAGGGGACTAGCAACACAGATACGCAGTATTTT
-	many	TRBV6-1	TRBJ2-1	CATDLPSYNEQFF	TGTGCCACCGACTTGCCCTCCTACAATGAGCAGTTCTTC
-	-	TRBV20-1	TRBJ2-7	CSASGARGRSSYEQYF	TGCAGTGCTAGCGGAGCGAGAGGTCGAAGCTCCTACGAGCAGTACTTC
-	few	TRBV11-1	TRBJ1-3	CASSLGADTGNTIYF	TGTGCCAGCAGCTTAGGAGCCGATACTGGAAACACCATATATTTT
-	-	TRBV12-3/TRBV12-4	TRBJ1-6	CASRIGARNSPLHF	TGTGCCAGCAGGATCGGGGCGAGGAATTCACCCCTCCACTTT
-	-	TRBV6-5	TRBJ1-3	CASSWGDSGNTIYF	TGTGCCAGCAGTTGGGGTGACTCTGGAAACACCATATATTTT
TRBD1	many	TRBV20-1	TRBJ2-5	CSALDRGQETQYF	TGCAGTGCTCTTGACAGGGGCCAAGAGACCCAGTACTTC
TRBD1	many	TRBV6-5	TRBJ2-3	CASSGGSRGLTDTQYF	TGTGCCAGCAGTGGGGGTTCCAGGGGGCTCACAGATACGCAGTATTTT
TRBD1	many	TRBV2	TRBJ1-6	CASSAPRDRGLQRNSPLHF	TGTGCCAGCAGTGCCCCCCGGGACAGGGGGCTCCAGAGGAATTCACCCCTCCACTTT
-	many	TRBV27	TRBJ2-1	CASSFGIRNEQFF	TGTGCCAGCAGTTTCGGTATACGGAATGAGCAGTTCTTC
TRBD2	many	TRBV7-2	TRBJ2-3	CASSLAPGSGRATDTQYF	TGTGCCAGCAGCTTAGCGCCAGGAAGCGGGAGGGCCACAGATACGCAGTATTTT
-	-	TRBV20-1	TRBJ2-1	CSASTLMSNEQFF	TGCAGTGCTAGTACACTTATGAGCAATGAGCAGTTCTTC
-	-	TRBV2	TRBJ2-4	CASSEGTAKNIQYF	TGTGCCAGCAGTGAAGGGACAGCCAAAAACATTCAGTACTTC
-	many	TRBV29-1	TRBJ2-4	CSVEVKPNIQYF	TGCAGCGTTGAGGTCAAACCCAACATTCAGTACTTC
-	-	TRBV4-3	TRBJ2-1	CASGRVGESNEQFF	TGCGCCAGCGGTAGGGTGGGAGAGAGCAATGAGCAGTTCTTC
-	many	TRBV4-2	TRBJ2-3	CASSRIGTSTDTQYF	TGTGCCAGCAGCCGGATAGGGACTAGCACAGATACGCAGTATTTT
-	many	TRBV10-3	TRBJ2-6	CAISEVGLAGANVLTF	TGTGCCATCAGTGAGGTGGGGTTAGCTGGGGCCAACGTCCTGACTTTC
-	many	TRBV15	TRBJ1-1	CATSRGWENTEAFF	TGTGCCACCAGCAGAGGTTGGGAGAACACTGAAGCTTTCTTT
TRBD1	few	TRBV20-1	TRBJ2-6	CSARGGQGNVLTF	TGCAGTGCTAGAGGGGGACAGGGGAATGTCCTGACTTTC
-	-	TRBV6-6	TRBJ1-4	CASSYSPPWYGEKLFF	TGTGCCAGCAGTTACTCGCCACCATGGTATGGGGAAAAACTGTTTTTT